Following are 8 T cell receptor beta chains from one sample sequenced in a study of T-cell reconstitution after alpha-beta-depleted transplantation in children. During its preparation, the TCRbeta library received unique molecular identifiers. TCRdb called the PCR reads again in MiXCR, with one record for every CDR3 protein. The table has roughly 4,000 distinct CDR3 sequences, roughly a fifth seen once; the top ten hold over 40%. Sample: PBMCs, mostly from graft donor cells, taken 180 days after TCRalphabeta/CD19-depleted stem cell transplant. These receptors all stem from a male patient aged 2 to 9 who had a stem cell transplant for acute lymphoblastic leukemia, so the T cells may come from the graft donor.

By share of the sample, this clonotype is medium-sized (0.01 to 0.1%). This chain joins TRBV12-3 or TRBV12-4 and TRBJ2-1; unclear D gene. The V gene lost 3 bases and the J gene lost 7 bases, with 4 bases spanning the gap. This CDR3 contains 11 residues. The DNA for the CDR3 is TGTGCCAGCAGTTTGATTAATGAGCAGTTCTTC. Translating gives CASSLINEQFF.

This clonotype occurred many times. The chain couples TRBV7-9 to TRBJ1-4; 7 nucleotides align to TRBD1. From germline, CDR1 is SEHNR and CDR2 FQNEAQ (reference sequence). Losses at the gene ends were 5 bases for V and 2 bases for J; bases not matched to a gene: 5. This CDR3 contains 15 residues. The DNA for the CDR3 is TGTGCCAGCAGCCCACGAGGGGGCACTAATGAAAAACTGTTTTTT. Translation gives CASSPRGGTNEKLFF.

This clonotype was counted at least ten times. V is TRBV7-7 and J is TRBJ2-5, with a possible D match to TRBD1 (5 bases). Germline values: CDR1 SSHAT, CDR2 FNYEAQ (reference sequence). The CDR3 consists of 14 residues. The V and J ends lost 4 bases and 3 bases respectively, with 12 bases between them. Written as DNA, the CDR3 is TGTGCCAGCAGCTCAGAGGTGACAGAAGAGACCCAGTACTTC. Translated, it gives CASSSEVTEETQYF.

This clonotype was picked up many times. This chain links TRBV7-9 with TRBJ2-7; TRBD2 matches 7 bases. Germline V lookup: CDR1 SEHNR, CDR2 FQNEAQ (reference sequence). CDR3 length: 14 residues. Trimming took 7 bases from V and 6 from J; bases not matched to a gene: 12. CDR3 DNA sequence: TGTGCCAGCACCTTCCTGGGCGGGAGAACCGAGCAGTACTTC. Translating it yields CASTFLGGRTEQYF.

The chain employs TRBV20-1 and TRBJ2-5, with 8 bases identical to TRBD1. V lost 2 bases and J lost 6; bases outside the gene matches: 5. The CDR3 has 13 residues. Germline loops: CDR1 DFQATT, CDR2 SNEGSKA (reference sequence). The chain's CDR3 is CSARPRQGKTQYF. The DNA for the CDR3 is TGCAGTGCTAGACCTCGACAGGGGAAGACCCAGTACTTC.

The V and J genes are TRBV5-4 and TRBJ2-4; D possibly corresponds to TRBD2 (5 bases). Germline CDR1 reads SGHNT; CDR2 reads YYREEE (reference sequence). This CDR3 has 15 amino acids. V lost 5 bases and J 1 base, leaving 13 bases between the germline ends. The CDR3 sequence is CASSLAGEAKNIQYF. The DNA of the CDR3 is TGTGCCAGCAGTCTGGCGGGCGAGGCCAAAAACATTCAGTACTTC.

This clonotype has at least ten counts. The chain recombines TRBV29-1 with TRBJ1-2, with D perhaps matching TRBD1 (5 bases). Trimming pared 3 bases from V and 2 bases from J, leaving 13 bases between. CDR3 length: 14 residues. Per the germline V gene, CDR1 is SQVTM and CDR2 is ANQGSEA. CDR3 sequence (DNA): TGCAGCGTTGATGTACAGGTCTGGAACTATGGCTACACCTTC. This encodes CSVDVQVWNYGYTF.

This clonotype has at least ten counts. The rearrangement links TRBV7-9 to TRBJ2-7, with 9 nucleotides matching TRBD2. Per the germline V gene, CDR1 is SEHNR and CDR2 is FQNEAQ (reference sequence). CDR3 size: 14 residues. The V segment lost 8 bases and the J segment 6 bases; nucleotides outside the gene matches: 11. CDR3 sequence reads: CASQQGTSTSEQYF. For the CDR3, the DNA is TGTGCCAGCCAGCAAGGGACTAGCACCTCCGAGCAGTACTTC.